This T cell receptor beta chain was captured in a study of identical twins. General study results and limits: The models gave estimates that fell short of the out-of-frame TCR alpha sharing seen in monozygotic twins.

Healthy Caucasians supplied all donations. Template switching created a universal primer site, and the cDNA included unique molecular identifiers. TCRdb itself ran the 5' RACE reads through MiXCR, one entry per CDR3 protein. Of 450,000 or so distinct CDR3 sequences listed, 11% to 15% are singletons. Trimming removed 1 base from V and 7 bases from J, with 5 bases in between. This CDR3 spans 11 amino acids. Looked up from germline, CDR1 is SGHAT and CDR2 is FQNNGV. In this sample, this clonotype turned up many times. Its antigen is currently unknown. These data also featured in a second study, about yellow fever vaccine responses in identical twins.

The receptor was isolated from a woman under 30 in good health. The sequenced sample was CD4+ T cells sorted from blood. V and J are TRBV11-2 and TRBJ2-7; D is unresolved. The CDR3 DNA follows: TGTGCCAGCAGCTTAGGGGAAGAGCAGTACTTC. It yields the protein CASSLGEEQYF.